Listed below are T cell receptor beta chains from one sample, sequenced in a study of T cells in Graves' hyperthyroidism and ophthalmopathy. TCRdb called the multiplex PCR reads again in MiXCR, with one record for every CDR3 protein. The data show approximately 600,000 distinct CDR3 sequences, with less than 25% seen just once and over 30% held by the top ten. The sequenced material came from blood. Receptors were obtained from a man in his thirties or forties with Graves' ophthalmopathy. Each CDR3 is given with its conserved first and last residue.

v_gene,len,j_gene,CDR3aa
TRBV5-1,18,TRBJ1-1,CASSLARVQKKADTEAFF
TRBV10-3,13,TRBJ1-5,CAIRTGEGQPQHF
TRBV5-1,14,TRBJ1-1,CASSQLDPRREAFF
TRBV28,15,TRBJ2-7,CASSTIIAGADEQYF
TRBV7-2,15,TRBJ2-1,CASSLAGTVCNEQFF
TRBV5-4,15,TRBJ2-2,CASSLGGTRPGELFF
TRBV5-6,12,TRBJ2-4,CASSRDTDIQYF
TRBV10-2,15,TRBJ1-1,CASSEPGRLNTEAFF
TRBV12-3/TRBV12-4,13,TRBJ2-1,CASRYGTTNEQFF
TRBV4-3,16,TRBJ2-6,CASSSPGVSGANVLTF
TRBV14,13,TRBJ2-5,CASSQRRRETQYF
TRBV27,13,TRBJ2-7,CASSWGPTYEQYF
TRBV7-2,15,TRBJ2-1,CASSLAGGRVIEQFF
TRBV13,16,TRBJ2-2,CASSLVGLGNTGELFF
TRBV19,15,TRBJ2-3,CASSPQGAWPDTQYF